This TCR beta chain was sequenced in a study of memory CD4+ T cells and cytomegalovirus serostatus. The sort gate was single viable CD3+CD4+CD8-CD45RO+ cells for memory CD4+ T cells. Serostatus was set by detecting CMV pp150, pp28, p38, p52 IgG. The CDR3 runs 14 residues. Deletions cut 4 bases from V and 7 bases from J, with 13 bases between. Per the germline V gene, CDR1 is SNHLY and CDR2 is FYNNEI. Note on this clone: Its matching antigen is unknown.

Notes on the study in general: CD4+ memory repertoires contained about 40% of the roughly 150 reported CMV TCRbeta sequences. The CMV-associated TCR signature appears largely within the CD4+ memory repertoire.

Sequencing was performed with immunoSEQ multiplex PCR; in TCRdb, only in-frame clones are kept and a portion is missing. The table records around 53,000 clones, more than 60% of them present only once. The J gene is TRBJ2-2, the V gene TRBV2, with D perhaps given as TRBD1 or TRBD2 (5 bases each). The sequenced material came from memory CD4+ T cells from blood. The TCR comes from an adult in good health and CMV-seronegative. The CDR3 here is CASSVGPLVGELFF. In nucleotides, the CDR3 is TGTGCCAGCAGTGTGGGACCCTTAGTCGGGGAGCTGTTTTTT.